A selection of T cell receptor beta chains follows, all from one sample in a study of blood T cell repertoires in COVID-19. Here immunoSEQ multiplex PCR was the method, and the copy in TCRdb shows in-frame clones only, minus some. Of a few hundred thousand clones listed, roughly nine tenths are singletons. The source material was PBMCs or T cells enriched from blood (not recorded which). These receptors were taken from a human donor in a cohort exposed to, infected with or recovered from COVID-19 (not recorded which). The donor label of this sample is uncertain. CDR3s include the opening cysteine and the closing phenylalanine or tryptophan. For some rows the clone size is stated as once, few or many, or as a class when expanded; others skip it.

j_call: TRBJ2-1
v_call: TRBV18
clone_size: NA
cdr3_aa: CASSPPTGGGGNEQFF

j_call: TRBJ1-5
v_call: TRBV27
clone_size: NA
cdr3_aa: CASSLSMWGEPQHF

j_call: TRBJ1-1
v_call: TRBV19
clone_size: once
cdr3_aa: CASSIPRRRGDTEAFF

j_call: TRBJ1-2
v_call: TRBV24-1
clone_size: NA
cdr3_aa: CATRPSGSNYGYTF

j_call: TRBJ2-7
v_call: TRBV25-1
clone_size: once
cdr3_aa: CASSFRLGRDEQYF

j_call: TRBJ1-5
v_call: TRBV7-2
clone_size: NA
cdr3_aa: CASSSHPNQPQHF

j_call: TRBJ1-5
v_call: TRBV10-3
clone_size: NA
cdr3_aa: CAISWTGSGQPQHF

j_call: TRBJ1-2
v_call: TRBV20-1
clone_size: NA
cdr3_aa: CSASPSSGGGYTF

j_call: TRBJ1-2
v_call: TRBV3-1/TRBV3-2
clone_size: once
cdr3_aa: CASSGDSHRGYTF

j_call: TRBJ2-2
v_call: TRBV12-5
clone_size: once
cdr3_aa: CASGSSGTAGGELFF

j_call: TRBJ1-4
v_call: TRBV9
clone_size: NA
cdr3_aa: CASSLRGRGMEEKLFF

j_call: TRBJ1-4
v_call: TRBV6-1
clone_size: NA
cdr3_aa: CASSEAVARLNEKLFF

j_call: TRBJ1-1
v_call: TRBV7-9
clone_size: once
cdr3_aa: CASSPQLQADTEAFF

j_call: TRBJ2-5
v_call: TRBV10-3
clone_size: NA
cdr3_aa: CATDNGLAGEGTQYF

j_call: TRBJ2-3
v_call: TRBV6-4
clone_size: NA
cdr3_aa: CASPAGTGKELKYF

j_call: TRBJ2-1
v_call: TRBV24-1
clone_size: once
cdr3_aa: CATSAPGQVYNEQFF

j_call: TRBJ2-7
v_call: TRBV18
clone_size: once
cdr3_aa: CASSLEGRGYEQYF

j_call: TRBJ2-1
v_call: TRBV11-2
clone_size: NA
cdr3_aa: CASSFRRGVYNEQFF

j_call: TRBJ2-2
v_call: TRBV7-6
clone_size: NA
cdr3_aa: CASSLRGQGELFF

j_call: TRBJ2-3
v_call: TRBV3-1/TRBV3-2
clone_size: NA
cdr3_aa: CASSPTGGMTDTQYF

j_call: TRBJ1-5
v_call: TRBV30
clone_size: NA
cdr3_aa: CACSGGGPSNQPQHF

j_call: TRBJ2-7
v_call: TRBV19
clone_size: NA
cdr3_aa: CASSIEPGIAYEQYF

j_call: TRBJ2-3
v_call: TRBV5-1
clone_size: NA
cdr3_aa: CASSPGQDPDTQYF

j_call: TRBJ1-2
v_call: TRBV12-3/TRBV12-4
clone_size: once
cdr3_aa: CASSLTGHGYTF

j_call: TRBJ2-3
v_call: TRBV6-5
clone_size: NA
cdr3_aa: CASSPRDRGWDTQYF

j_call: TRBJ1-1
v_call: TRBV18
clone_size: NA
cdr3_aa: CASSGQANTEAFF

j_call: TRBJ2-1
v_call: TRBV5-4
clone_size: NA
cdr3_aa: CASIPKGMGRNEQFF

j_call: TRBJ1-5
v_call: TRBV28
clone_size: once
cdr3_aa: CASSSGQGHQPQHF

j_call: TRBJ1-2
v_call: TRBV27
clone_size: NA
cdr3_aa: CASRLGQNGYTF

j_call: TRBJ2-1
v_call: TRBV19
clone_size: NA
cdr3_aa: CASSMGLAGGNEQFF

j_call: TRBJ1-1
v_call: TRBV9
clone_size: NA
cdr3_aa: CASSVGPEDEAFF

j_call: TRBJ2-3
v_call: TRBV15
clone_size: once
cdr3_aa: CATSRGPSGGADTQYF

j_call: TRBJ1-5
v_call: TRBV2
clone_size: NA
cdr3_aa: CASSELQASNQPQHF

j_call: TRBJ1-1
v_call: TRBV10-3
clone_size: NA
cdr3_aa: CATSRGSNTEAFF

j_call: TRBJ1-5
v_call: TRBV7-8
clone_size: NA
cdr3_aa: CASSSQGELQPQHF

j_call: TRBJ1-6
v_call: TRBV4-1
clone_size: NA
cdr3_aa: CASSQRPVDNSPLHF

j_call: TRBJ2-2
v_call: TRBV7-2
clone_size: NA
cdr3_aa: CASSRDRVAGELFF

j_call: TRBJ2-2
v_call: TRBV6-5
clone_size: NA
cdr3_aa: CASMGQVYTGELFF

j_call: TRBJ1-1
v_call: TRBV9
clone_size: NA
cdr3_aa: CASSVDPTGNTEAFF

j_call: TRBJ2-7
v_call: TRBV21-1
clone_size: NA
cdr3_aa: CASIDPTFYEQYF

j_call: TRBJ2-2
v_call: TRBV18
clone_size: NA
cdr3_aa: CASSPPSWDRSTGELFF

j_call: TRBJ2-7
v_call: TRBV6-2/TRBV6-3
clone_size: NA
cdr3_aa: CASSYWGPREQYF

j_call: TRBJ2-5
v_call: TRBV11-2
clone_size: NA
cdr3_aa: CASSYYRGSGNAQETQYF

j_call: TRBJ2-3
v_call: TRBV5-4
clone_size: NA
cdr3_aa: CASSVGTSGRADTQYF

j_call: TRBJ1-1
v_call: TRBV2
clone_size: NA
cdr3_aa: CASSALDRGEGLEAFF

j_call: TRBJ2-5
v_call: TRBV7-2
clone_size: NA
cdr3_aa: CASSDRGMETQYF

j_call: TRBJ1-5
v_call: TRBV19
clone_size: few
cdr3_aa: CASSIGYRPQPQHF

j_call: TRBJ1-2
v_call: TRBV7-2
clone_size: NA
cdr3_aa: CASSTSTVRGYTF

j_call: TRBJ2-1
v_call: TRBV5-4
clone_size: NA
cdr3_aa: CASSDFRLRSYNEQFF

j_call: TRBJ1-2
v_call: TRBV9
clone_size: NA
cdr3_aa: CASSIGTGDYGYTF

j_call: TRBJ2-2
v_call: TRBV6-4
clone_size: NA
cdr3_aa: CASSPGQGNTGELFF

j_call: TRBJ2-3
v_call: TRBV4-3
clone_size: NA
cdr3_aa: CASSQGLSADTQYF

j_call: TRBJ1-2
v_call: TRBV11-2
clone_size: NA
cdr3_aa: CASSLNRAYGYTF